The 18 T cell receptor beta chains below come from one sample, sequenced in a study of shared clonotypes between healthy human individuals. Clones were sequenced by immunoSEQ multiplex PCR, and TCRdb holds only the in-frame ones, with some missing. Seen here are about 2.3 million clones, 85% to 95% observed once, and the top ten hold 0.3% to 0.4%. What was sequenced was naive CD4+ T cells from PBMCs. Subset denoted: CD45RA+ positively selected. All receptors derive from a young man in good health. Some clones in this sample may be carry-over from other donors' samples.

The V gene is TRBV5-4, the J gene TRBJ2-7, with 8 positions matching TRBD2. The CDR3 length is 18 residues. Trimming took 3 bases from V and 2 from J; bases not matched to a gene: 16. Germline values: CDR1 SGHNT, CDR2 YYREEE (reference sequence). Written as DNA, the CDR3 is TGTGCCAGCAGCTCGGGGGGGGGTTTCCGGGACCGCGCCTACGAGCAGTACTTC. It is translated as CASSSGGGFRDRAYEQYF.

V is TRBV9 and J is TRBJ1-1; D not certain. CDR1 and CDR2 (germline): SGDLS, YYNGEE. The CDR3 runs to 14 residues. Trimming took 4 bases from V and 8 from J, leaving 18 bases between them. CDR3 amino acids: CASSSSYPANEAFF. The CDR3 DNA reads as TGTGCCAGCAGCTCCAGCTACCCCGCAAACGAAGCTTTCTTT.

The DNA of the CDR3 is TGTGCCAGCAGCTTTGTAGGCACAGATACGCAGTATTTT. Its translation is CASSFVGTDTQYF. The chain employs TRBV7-2 and TRBJ2-3, with unresolved D. The CDR3 loop spans 13 amino acids. Germline V CDR1 and CDR2: SGHTA, FQGNSA. Trimming pared 3 bases from V and 1 base from J, leaving 5 bases between. Full variable domain (outside the CDR3, taken from reference TRBV7-2 and TRBJ2-3): GAGVSQSPSNKVTEKGKDVELRCDPISGHTALYWYRQSLGQGLEFLIYFQGNSAPDKSGLPSDRFSAERTGGSVSTLTIQRTQQEDSAVYLCASSFVGTDTQYFGPGTRLTVL.

The rearrangement joins TRBV10-1 to TRBJ1-3; no definite D call. Germline V gives CDR1 WNHNN, CDR2 SYGVQD (reference sequence). The CDR3 runs 21 residues. V was trimmed by 3 bases and J by 0 bases, leaving 27 bases between them. The DNA of the CDR3 is TGCGCCAGCAGTGACCCGAAACGAGTAGACCAAAGCCCGTACTCTGGAAACACCATATATTTT. Its protein is CASSDPKRVDQSPYSGNTIYF.

This sequence joins TRBV20-1 and TRBJ1-2; TRBD1 matches 9 bases. V was pared by 6 bases and J by 8 bases, with 1 base of the junction left unmatched. This CDR3 contains 10 residues. Germline values: CDR1 DFQATT, CDR2 SNEGSKA (reference sequence). The DNA of the CDR3 is TGCAGTGCGGGGACAGGGGGCTACACCTTC. Translated, it gives CSAGTGGYTF.

The chain carries TRBV5-1 and TRBJ1-2, with D tentatively TRBD1 (5 bases). V was cut by 1 base and J by 7 bases, with 11 bases left in between. The CDR3 contains 13 residues. Germline-derived CDR1 and CDR2 are SGHRS and YFSETQ. CDR3 bases: TGCGCCAGCAGCTTGTCCGAGGGGATTGGCTACACCTTC. This gives the protein CASSLSEGIGYTF.

The V call is TRBV6-5, the J call TRBJ2-7, with D perhaps being TRBD1 or TRBD2 (5 bases each). This CDR3 is 16 amino acids long. Germline values: CDR1 MNHEY, CDR2 SVGAGI. Trimming stripped 4 bases from V and 2 bases from J, with 18 bases between. The DNA of the CDR3 is TGTGCCAGCAGTTCGAATTGGGACCGCTTAGCCTACGAGCAGTACTTC. Encoded protein: CASSSNWDRLAYEQYF.

As for this clone: Other nucleotide sequences in the sample specify the same CDR3. DNA of the CDR3: TGTGCCAGCTCACCGGTAGCGGGCTCTAGCACAGATACGCAGTATTTT. Its translation is CASSPVAGSSTDTQYF. The chain employs TRBV18 and TRBJ2-3; 7 bases are a match to TRBD2. Losses at the gene ends were 3 bases for V and 0 bases for J; bases not matched to a gene: 6. The germline CDR1 and CDR2 sequences are KGHSH and LQKENI. The CDR3 is 16 residues long.

V usage is TRBV29-1 and J usage is TRBJ2-7; D is perhaps TRBD2 (6 bases). The CDR3 has 12 amino acids. Germline V gene sequence: CDR1 SQVTM, CDR2 ANQGSEA. The V end was cut by 7 bases, the J end by 7 bases, with 17 bases between. For the CDR3, the DNA is TGCAGCGCGGGGACTGCATATCGGGAGCAGTACTTC. It translates to CSAGTAYREQYF.

This chain joins TRBV15 and TRBJ1-5, with 8 positions matching TRBD1. J lost 5 bases, V lost 0 bases, and 6 bases had no gene match. This CDR3 region has 16 residues. In germline, CDR1 is LNHNV, CDR2 YYDKDF (reference sequence). CDR3 nucleotides: TGTGCCACCAGCAGAGACGTTGACAGGGGATATCAGCCCCAGCATTTT. As protein: CATSRDVDRGYQPQHF.

The chain employs TRBV19 and TRBJ2-5; TRBD1 agrees at 8 bases. This CDR3 region has 17 residues. Germline V lookup: CDR1 LNHDA, CDR2 SQIVND (reference sequence). After removal of 1 base from V and 4 bases from J, the junction contained 11 bases not matched to a gene. The CDR3 nucleotides read TGTGCCAGTAGTATAGGTCGGGGGACAGGAGAAGGAGAGACCCAGTACTTC. Translation gives CASSIGRGTGEGETQYF.

Comment on this clone: The same CDR3 is also encoded by other DNA sequences in this sample. The V gene is TRBV6-5, the J gene TRBJ1-2; weak D call: TRBD1 (5 bases). The CDR3 runs 15 residues. Germline loops: CDR1 MNHEY, CDR2 SVGAGI. The V gene lost 1 base and the J gene lost 0 bases, with 9 bases spanning the gap. The CDR3 loop reads CASSYYAGANYGYTF. CDR3 sequence (DNA): TGTGCCAGCAGTTACTACGCGGGGGCTAACTATGGCTACACCTTC.

The genes are TRBV7-8 and TRBJ2-2; D unresolved. The CDR3 consists of 15 residues. The germline CDR1 and CDR2 sequences are SGHVS and FQNEAQ. V lost 1 base and J 4 bases, leaving 10 bases between the germline ends. CDR3 nucleotide sequence: TGTGCCAGCAGCTTAGTTCGCCTTGTCACCGGGGAGCTGTTTTTT. It yields the protein CASSLVRLVTGELFF. Filled out from reference TRBV7-8 and TRBJ2-2, the complete variable domain reads GAGVSQSPRYKVAKRGQDVALRCDPISGHVSLFWYQQALGQGPEFLTYFQNEAQLDKSGLPSDRFFAERPEGSVSTLKIQRTQQEDSAVYLCASSLVRLVTGELFFGEGSRLTVL.

This chain uses TRBV5-4 with TRBJ2-7, with D maybe TRBD2 (7 bases). The V gene lost 4 bases and the J gene lost 4 bases, with 15 bases spanning the gap. Germline CDR1 and CDR2: SGHNT and YYREEE (reference sequence). The length of the CDR3 is 14 residues. In nucleotides, the CDR3 is TGTGCCAGCAGCCTAGGGGGGGCCTTATACGAGCAGTACTTC. Translated: CASSLGGALYEQYF. Variable domain in full (rest from reference TRBV5-4 and TRBJ2-7): ETGVTQSPTHLIKTRGQQVTLRCSSQSGHNTVSWYQQALGQGPQFIFQYYREEENGRGNFPPRFSGLQFPNYSSELNVNALELDDSALYLCASSLGGALYEQYFGPGTRLTVT.

This rearrangement joins TRBV5-6 to TRBJ2-2; 9 bases match TRBD2. The CDR3 spans 16 residues. Germline assignment: CDR1 SGHDT and CDR2 YYEEEE. Losses at the gene ends were 0 bases for V and 2 bases for J; bases not matched to a gene: 2. The CDR3 loop is CASSLVSGGNTGELFF. The CDR3, as DNA: TGTGCCAGCAGCTTGGTTAGCGGGGGTAACACCGGGGAGCTGTTTTTT.

The genes are TRBV7-8 and TRBJ2-4; D not certain. The germline CDR1 and CDR2 sequences are SGHVS and FQNEAQ. The CDR3 sequence is 18 residues long. Trimming removed 1 base at V and 0 bases at J, with 16 bases between. The CDR3 region is CASSLVVTWVGAKNIQYF. CDR3 DNA: TGTGCCAGCAGCTTAGTGGTTACATGGGTCGGAGCCAAAAACATTCAGTACTTC.

The rearrangement links TRBV5-1 to TRBJ2-7; TRBD2 matches at 8 bases. CDR1 is SGHRS and CDR2 is YFSETQ in the germline V gene. After removal of 4 bases from V and 3 bases from J, the junction contained 6 bases not matched to a gene. This CDR3 has 14 amino acids. Here the CDR3 DNA reads TGCGCCAGCAGCAAAACTAGCGGATACTACGAGCAGTACTTC. Protein product: CASSKTSGYYEQYF.

As concerns this clone: This same CDR3 is encoded by further DNA sequences in the sample. The CDR3 DNA is TGTGCCAGCAGCTTAGTGGGGACTAGCGGGAGCACAGATACGCAGTATTTT. Its protein product is CASSLVGTSGSTDTQYF. The genes are TRBV7-2 and TRBJ2-3; 12 positions match TRBD2. Germline V lookup: CDR1 SGHTA, CDR2 FQGNSA. Germline trimming cut 1 base from V and 0 bases from J; bases unmatched to any gene: 2. This CDR3 spans 17 amino acids. Combining the CDR3 with reference TRBV7-2 and TRBJ2-3 gives the whole variable domain GAGVSQSPSNKVTEKGKDVELRCDPISGHTALYWYRQSLGQGLEFLIYFQGNSAPDKSGLPSDRFSAERTGGSVSTLTIQRTQQEDSAVYLCASSLVGTSGSTDTQYFGPGTRLTVL.